This TCR beta chain was recovered during a study of monozygotic twins with inflammatory bowel disease. Investigators made cDNA in eight separate reactions per sample. TCRdb derives one entry per CDR3 protein from the 5' RACE reads, leaving out DNA. This sample's table has over 200,000 distinct CDR3 sequences. About this clonotype: Its specificity is unknown.

Broader study findings: Immunosuppressive treatments differing between patients may have added repertoire variability. The authors found no support for a single strong IBD-associated signal or clonotype.

Blood was drawn once per donor, and each sample measured approximately 2.4 ml. Germline V gene lookup returns CDR1 PRHDT and CDR2 FYEKMQ (reference sequence). The CDR3 covers 14 residues. This TCR was recovered from a human donor with ulcerative colitis or Crohn's disease, or a healthy co-twin of an affected twin (not recorded which). The chain carries TRBV13 and TRBJ2-6. The sequenced sample was blood. CDR3: CASSARAGANVLTF.